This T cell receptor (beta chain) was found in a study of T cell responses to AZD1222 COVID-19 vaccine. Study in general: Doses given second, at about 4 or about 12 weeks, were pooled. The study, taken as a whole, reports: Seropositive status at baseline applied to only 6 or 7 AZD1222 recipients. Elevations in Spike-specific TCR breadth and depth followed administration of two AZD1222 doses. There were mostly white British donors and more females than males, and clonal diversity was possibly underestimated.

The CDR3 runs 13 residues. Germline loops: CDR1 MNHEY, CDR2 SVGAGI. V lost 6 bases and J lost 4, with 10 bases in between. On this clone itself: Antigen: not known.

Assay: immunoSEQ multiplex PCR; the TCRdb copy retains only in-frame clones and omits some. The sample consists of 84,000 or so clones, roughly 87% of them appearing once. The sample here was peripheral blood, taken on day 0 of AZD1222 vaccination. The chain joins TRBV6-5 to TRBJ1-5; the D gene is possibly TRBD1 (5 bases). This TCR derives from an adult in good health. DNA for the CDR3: TGTGCCAGCAGAACACGACAGAATCAGCCCCAGCATTTT. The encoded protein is CASRTRQNQPQHF.